The clone carrying this TCR beta chain was detected once. Its specificity is unknown. The same CDR3 also results from other DNA sequences found in this sample. Evenly divided among several immunoSEQ plates was the genomic DNA of each subset. Using approximately 200 ng DNA, approximately 30,000 T cell genomes, the sorted-subset replicate PCRs were run. Sequencing used immunoSEQ multiplex PCR; TCRdb keeps in-frame clones, though not all of them. The sample records more than 2 million clones, approximately 96% being singletons. With 3 bases clipped from V and 3 bases from J, the junction kept 4 bases outside the gene matches. Germline assignment: CDR1 KGHSH and CDR2 LQKENI. There are 16 residues in the CDR3. These data are taken from a study of shared clonotypes between healthy human individuals. Study-level points and caveats: Researchers found naive subsets generally carried larger estimated richness than memory subsets. Naive CD4 clonotypes overlapped across several donors at approximately 5.3%.

The sequenced sample was naive CD4+ T cells sorted from blood. Sample subset: CD45RA+ positively selected. This sequence was found in a man aged 18 to 29 in good health. The chain uses TRBV18 and TRBJ1-5, with 11 positions matching TRBD1. The CDR3 nucleotides read TGTGCCAGCTCACCGCCAGGACAGGGGGCCAATCAGCCCCAGCATTTT. Its translation is CASSPPGQGANQPQHF.